Sequencing of this TCR beta chain was carried out in a study of blood T cells in healthy people across ages. A second PCR of roughly 7 to 11 cycles used a sample-barcoded 5' primer and a J-beta primer mix. TCRdb redid the calling of the 5' RACE reads with MiXCR, one entry per CDR3 protein. The sample contains 800,000 to 1,000,000 distinct CDR3 sequences, around 49% of which appear only once. The sample taken for sequencing was blood. This sequence was found in a young man in good health.

The CDR3: CAWGTGANYGYTF. The CDR3 nucleotides read TGTGCCTGGGGTACAGGGGCTAACTATGGCTACACCTTC. The chain combines TRBV30 with TRBJ1-2; 7 nucleotides match TRBD1. The V gene's germline CDR1 is GTSNPN and CDR2 SVGIG (reference sequence). This CDR3 has 13 amino acids. The V gene end was trimmed by 5 bases and the J gene end by 0 bases; junction bases not matched to a gene: 3. Full variable domain (missing parts from reference TRBV30 and TRBJ1-2): SQTIHQWPATLVQPVGSPLSLECTVEGTSNPNLYWYRQAAGRGLQLLFYSVGIGQISSEVPQNLSASRPQDRQFILSSKKLLLSDSGFYLCAWGTGANYGYTFGSGTRLTVV.